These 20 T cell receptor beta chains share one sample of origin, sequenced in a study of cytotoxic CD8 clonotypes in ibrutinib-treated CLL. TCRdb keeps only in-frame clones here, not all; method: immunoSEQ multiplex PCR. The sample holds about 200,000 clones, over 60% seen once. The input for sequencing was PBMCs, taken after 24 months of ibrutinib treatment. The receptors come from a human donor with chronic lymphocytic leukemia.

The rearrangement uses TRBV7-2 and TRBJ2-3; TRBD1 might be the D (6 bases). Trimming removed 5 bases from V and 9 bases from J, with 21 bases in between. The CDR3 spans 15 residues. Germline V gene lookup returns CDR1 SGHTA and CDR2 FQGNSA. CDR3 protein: CASSAPGFRGTTQYF. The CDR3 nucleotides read TGTGCCAGCAGCGCCCCGGGTTTTAGGGGGACAACGCAGTATTTT.

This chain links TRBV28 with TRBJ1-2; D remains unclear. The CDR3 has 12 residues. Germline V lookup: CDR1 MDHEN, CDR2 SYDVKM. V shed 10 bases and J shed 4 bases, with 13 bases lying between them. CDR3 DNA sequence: TGTGCCACCGAAGGACGGTCCTATGGCTACACCTTC. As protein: CATEGRSYGYTF.

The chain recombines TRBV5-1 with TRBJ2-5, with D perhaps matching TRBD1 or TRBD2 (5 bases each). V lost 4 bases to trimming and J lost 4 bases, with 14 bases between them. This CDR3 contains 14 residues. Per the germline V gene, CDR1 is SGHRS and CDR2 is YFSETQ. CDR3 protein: CASSIGDRPETQYF. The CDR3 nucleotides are TGCGCCAGCAGCATTGGGGACCGCCCAGAGACCCAGTACTTC.

CDR3 loop: CASSLGQGKYNQPQHF. CDR3 bases: TGTGCCAGCAGCTTGGGACAGGGGAAATACAATCAGCCCCAGCATTTT. The rearrangement uses TRBV13 and TRBJ1-5; 10 bases line up with TRBD1. CDR3 size: 16 residues. The germline V gene has CDR1 PRHDT and CDR2 FYEKMQ (reference sequence). With V trimmed by 3 bases and J by 3 bases, 5 bases remained unmatched.

Here the CDR3 reads CASSLTGTRGEQFF. Written as DNA, the CDR3 is TGCGCCAGCAGCTTGACCGGGACTAGGGGTGAGCAGTTCTTC. J is TRBJ2-1 and V is TRBV5-1; 8 bases fit TRBD2. The V segment lost 1 base and the J segment 9 bases; nucleotides outside the gene matches: 6. The germline V gene encodes CDR1 SGHRS and CDR2 YFSETQ. The CDR3 is 14 amino acids.

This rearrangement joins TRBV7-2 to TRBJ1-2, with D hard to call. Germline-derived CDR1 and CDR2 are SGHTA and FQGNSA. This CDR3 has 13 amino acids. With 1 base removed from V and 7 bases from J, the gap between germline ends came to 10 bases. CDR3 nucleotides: TGTGCCAGCAGCTTAGTACGGACGGGTGGCTACACCTTC. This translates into CASSLVRTGGYTF.

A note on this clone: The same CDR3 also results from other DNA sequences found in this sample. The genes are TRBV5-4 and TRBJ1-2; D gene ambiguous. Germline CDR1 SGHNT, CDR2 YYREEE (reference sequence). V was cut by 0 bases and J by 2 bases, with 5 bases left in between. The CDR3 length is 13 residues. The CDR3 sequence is CASSLVGNYGYTF. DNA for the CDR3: TGTGCCAGCAGCTTGGTAGGAAACTATGGCTACACCTTC. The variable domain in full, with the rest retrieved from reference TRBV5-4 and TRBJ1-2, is ETGVTQSPTHLIKTRGQQVTLRCSSQSGHNTVSWYQQALGQGPQFIFQYYREEENGRGNFPPRFSGLQFPNYSSELNVNALELDDSALYLCASSLVGNYGYTFGSGTRLTVV.

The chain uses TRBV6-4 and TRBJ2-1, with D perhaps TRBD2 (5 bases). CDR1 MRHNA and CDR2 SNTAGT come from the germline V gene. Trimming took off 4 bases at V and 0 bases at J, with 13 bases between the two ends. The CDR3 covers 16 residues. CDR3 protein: CASSVGGRSSYNEQFF. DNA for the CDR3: TGTGCCAGCAGTGTGGGCGGGCGGAGCTCCTACAATGAGCAGTTCTTC.

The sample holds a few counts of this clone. CDR3 sequence (DNA): TGTGCCAGCAGCTTGTTGGGGGTTGGCTATTTTGAAAAACTGTTTTTT. Translating gives CASSLLGVGYFEKLFF. The rearrangement links TRBV7-9 to TRBJ1-4, with a weak D call TRBD1 (5 bases). There are 16 residues in the CDR3. With 3 bases removed from V and 7 bases from J, the gap between germline ends came to 18 bases. The V gene's germline CDR1 is SEHNR and CDR2 FQNEAQ (reference sequence).

DNA for the CDR3: TGTGCCAGCAGTTTCGGGACAGTTACCATGAACTACGAGCAGTACTTC. Translation gives CASSFGTVTMNYEQYF. The chain links TRBV28 to TRBJ2-7; 7 positions agree with TRBD1. Trimming at V came to 3 bases and at J to 3 bases, leaving 11 bases not matched to a gene. The CDR3 has 16 amino acids. The V gene's germline CDR1 is MDHEN and CDR2 SYDVKM.

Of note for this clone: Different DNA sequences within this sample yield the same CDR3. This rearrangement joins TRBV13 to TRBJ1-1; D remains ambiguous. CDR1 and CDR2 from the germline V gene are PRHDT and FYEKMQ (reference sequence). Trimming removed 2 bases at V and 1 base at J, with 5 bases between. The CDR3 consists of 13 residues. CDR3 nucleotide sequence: TGTGCCAGCAGCTTAAGCAGGAACACTGAAGCTTTCTTT. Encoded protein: CASSLSRNTEAFF.

The CDR3 nucleotides are TGTGCCAGCAGCTGGCTCGGGGGAGGGCCAACAGATACGCAGTATTTT. Translation: CASSWLGGGPTDTQYF. The V and J genes are TRBV28 and TRBJ2-3; TRBD2 agrees at 7 bases. Germline CDR1 reads MDHEN; CDR2 reads SYDVKM. The CDR3 extends over 16 amino acids. With 6 bases clipped from V and 3 bases from J, the junction kept 12 bases outside the gene matches.

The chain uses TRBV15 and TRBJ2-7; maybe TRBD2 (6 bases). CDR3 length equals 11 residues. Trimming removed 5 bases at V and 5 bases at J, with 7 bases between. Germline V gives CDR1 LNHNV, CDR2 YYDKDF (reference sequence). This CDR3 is CATSGGNEQYF. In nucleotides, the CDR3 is TGTGCCACCAGCGGAGGGAACGAGCAGTACTTC.

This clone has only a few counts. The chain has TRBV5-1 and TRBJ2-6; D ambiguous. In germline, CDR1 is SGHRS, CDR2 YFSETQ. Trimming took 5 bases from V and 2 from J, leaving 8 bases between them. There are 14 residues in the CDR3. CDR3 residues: CASSISPGANVLTF. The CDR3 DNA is TGCGCCAGCAGTATCAGTCCTGGGGCCAACGTCCTGACTTTC.

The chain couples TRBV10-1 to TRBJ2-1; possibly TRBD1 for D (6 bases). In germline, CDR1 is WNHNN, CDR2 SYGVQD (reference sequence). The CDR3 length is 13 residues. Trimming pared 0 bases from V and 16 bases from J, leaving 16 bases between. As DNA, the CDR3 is TGCGCCAGCAGTGAGTCGACAGGTCTTAGGGAATTCTTC. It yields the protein CASSESTGLREFF.

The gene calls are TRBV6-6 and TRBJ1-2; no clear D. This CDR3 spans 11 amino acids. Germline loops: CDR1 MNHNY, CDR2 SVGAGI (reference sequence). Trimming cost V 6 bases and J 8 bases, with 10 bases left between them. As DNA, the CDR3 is TGTGCCAGCAGCTTCTCCCGCGGCTACACCTTC. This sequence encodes CASSFSRGYTF.

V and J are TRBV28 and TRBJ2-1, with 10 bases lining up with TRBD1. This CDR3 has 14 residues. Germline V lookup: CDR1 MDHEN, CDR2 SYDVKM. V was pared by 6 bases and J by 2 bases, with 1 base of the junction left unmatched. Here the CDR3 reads CASRGTGAYNEQFF. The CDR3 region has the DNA TGTGCCAGCAGGGGGACAGGGGCCTACAATGAGCAGTTCTTC.

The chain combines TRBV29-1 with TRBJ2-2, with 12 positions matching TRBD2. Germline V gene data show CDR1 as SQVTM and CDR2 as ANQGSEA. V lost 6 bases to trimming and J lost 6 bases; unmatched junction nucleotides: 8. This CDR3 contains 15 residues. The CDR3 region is CSVFMTSGSSGELFF. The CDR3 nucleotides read TGCAGCGTCTTCATGACTAGCGGGAGCTCCGGGGAGCTGTTTTTT.

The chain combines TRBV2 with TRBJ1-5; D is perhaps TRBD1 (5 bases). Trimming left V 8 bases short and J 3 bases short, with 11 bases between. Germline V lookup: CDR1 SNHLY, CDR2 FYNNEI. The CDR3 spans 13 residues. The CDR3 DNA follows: TGTGCCAGCCACCGGGGGTTCAATCAGCCCCAGCATTTT. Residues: CASHRGFNQPQHF.

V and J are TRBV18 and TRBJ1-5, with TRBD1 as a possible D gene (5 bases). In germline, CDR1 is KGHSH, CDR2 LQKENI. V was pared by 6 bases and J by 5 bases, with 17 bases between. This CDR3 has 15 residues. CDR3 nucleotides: TGTGCCAGCTCCGGGGACGGTCCAAACTATCAGCCCCAGCATTTT. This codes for CASSGDGPNYQPQHF.